This T cell receptor beta chain was sequenced in a study of OX40 agonist ivuxolimab in advanced cancers. Some clones are missing from TCRdb's copy, which holds only in-frame ones; the method was immunoSEQ multiplex PCR. The sample shows 30,000 or so clones, around four fifths of them seen only once. Trimming stripped 6 bases from V and 4 bases from J, with 10 bases between. This CDR3 contains 13 residues. CDR1 is LGHNT and CDR2 is FRNRAP in the germline V gene. The sample in question was CD4+ or CD8+ T cells sorted from blood, obtained in a trial of the OX40 agonist ivuxolimab. The J gene is TRBJ1-3, the V gene TRBV12-5; tentative D call: TRBD1 (5 bases). The source of this sequence is an adult with an advanced solid tumor such as melanoma, head and neck, liver or kidney cancer. The CDR3 DNA reads TGTGCTAGTGGGGGGCCGCCGGGAAACACCATATATTTT. It codes for CASGGPPGNTIYF.